A single sample is the source of the 17 T cell receptor beta chains below, sequenced in a study of T cell repertoires in cytomegalovirus infection (dated by TCRdb to between 2018 and 2021). These receptors lack a known antigen. The sequencer listed for this sample is Illumina HiSeq 1500. TCRdb reprocessed the public reads (quality trimming at Q25 with fastp, clone calling with MiXCR) and kept in-frame beta chains. CDR3 protein duplicates are merged, each entry listing the most common genes and DNA. Here the sample has more than 250,000 distinct CDR3 sequences; more than 20% occur a single time. Together, the top ten hold 13% of the sample. According to the study, the label for this sample's treatment or condition signals: in vitro stimulation with specific CMV peptide epitopes to enrich CMV-specific T cells. This sample comprised cultured PBMCs, obtained from culture after CMV antigen stimulation. The source of these receptors is a human donor in good health (CMV status not recorded). Some clones in this sample may be carry-over from other donors' samples.

The V call is TRBV28, the J call TRBJ2-7, with D possibly TRBD1 on 5 matching bases. Germline CDR1 and CDR2: MDHEN and SYDVKM. Trimming removed 3 bases from V and 6 bases from J, with 15 bases in between. The CDR3 covers 14 residues. CDR3 loop: CASSFISPGPEQYF. DNA for the CDR3: TGTGCCAGCAGTTTTATCAGTCCAGGGCCCGAGCAGTACTTC.

This clonotype came up a few times. The chain links TRBV28 to TRBJ2-3, with 8 positions matching TRBD1. The junction had 8 bases not matched to a gene; V was cut back by 5 bases and J by 1 base. The CDR3 is 16 amino acids. Germline V gene sequence: CDR1 MDHEN, CDR2 SYDVKM. The CDR3 reads CASSLAQGAGTDTQYF. Here the CDR3 DNA reads TGTGCCAGCAGTCTGGCTCAGGGGGCGGGCACAGATACGCAGTATTTT.

The sample holds a few counts of this clonotype. This chain uses TRBV19 with TRBJ2-3; 12 bases fit TRBD2. Per germline, CDR1 LNHDA and CDR2 SQIVND (reference sequence). The V and J ends lost 6 bases and 3 bases, in that order; junction bases with no gene match: 16. CDR3 length: 19 amino acids. CDR3 loop: CASSRTFGLAGQKTDTQYF. The CDR3 nucleotides read TGTGCCAGTAGCCGGACCTTTGGACTAGCGGGACAGAAAACAGATACGCAGTATTTT.

This clonotype showed up just a few times. The rearrangement joins TRBV7-9 to TRBJ2-1; unclear D gene. Trimming cost V 4 bases and J 0 bases, with 10 bases left between them. The CDR3 is 15 residues long. Per the germline V gene, CDR1 is SEHNR and CDR2 is FQNEAQ (reference sequence). For the CDR3, the DNA is TGTGCCAGCAGCTCCGACCGTGGCTCCTACAATGAGCAGTTCTTC. Its translation is CASSSDRGSYNEQFF. Complete variable domain (other parts from reference TRBV7-9 and TRBJ2-1): DTGVSQNPRHKITKRGQNVTFRCDPISEHNRLYWYRQTLGQGPEFLTYFQNEAQLEKSRLLSDRFSAERPKGSFSTLEIQRTEQGDSAMYLCASSSDRGSYNEQFFGPGTRLTVL.

This clonotype has a handful of counts. This chain uses TRBV9 with TRBJ1-2; D is unresolved. The CDR3 extends over 15 amino acids. Trimming removed 0 bases at V and 0 bases at J, with 9 bases between. CDR1 is SGDLS and CDR2 is YYNGEE in the germline V gene. CDR3 coding DNA: TGTGCCAGCAGCGTAGCAGGAGACCCTAACTATGGCTACACCTTC. Encoded protein: CASSVAGDPNYGYTF.

This clonotype was counted at least ten times. The V call is TRBV25-1, the J call TRBJ2-7, with D perhaps matching TRBD2 (5 bases). Between the trimmed V and J ends, which lost 5 bases and 0 bases, there was a span of 8 bases. The germline V gene encodes CDR1 MGHDK and CDR2 SYGVNS. The CDR3 is 13 amino acids. CDR3 sequence reads: CASSLALSYEQYF. The CDR3 nucleotides are TGTGCCAGCAGTCTAGCCCTCTCCTACGAGCAGTACTTC.

This clonotype was counted a few times. The gene calls are TRBV5-1 and TRBJ2-2, with 8 bases aligning to TRBD2. The CDR3 length is 15 residues. CDR1 and CDR2 (germline): SGHRS, YFSETQ. The J segment lost 4 bases and the V segment lost 4 bases, leaving 6 bases of the junction unmatched. CDR3 in amino acids: CASSTGAGVTGELFF. In nucleotides, the CDR3 is TGCGCCAGCAGCACCGGAGCGGGAGTCACCGGGGAGCTGTTTTTT.

This clonotype was detected only a few times. J is TRBJ2-1 and V is TRBV27, with 7 bases aligning to TRBD2. This CDR3 contains 11 residues. CDR1 is MNHEY, CDR2 SMNVEV, per germline (reference sequence). V gave up 6 bases and J gave up 10 bases; unmatched junction bases: 3. DNA for the CDR3: TGTGCCAGCAGCAGAGCGGGAGAGCAGTTCTTC. Its translation is CASSRAGEQFF.

The chain is built from TRBV29-1 and TRBJ1-2; D not resolved. The CDR3 extends over 12 amino acids. The V and J ends lost 1 base and 1 base respectively, with 4 bases between them. Germline V gives CDR1 SQVTM, CDR2 ANQGSEA. Written as DNA, the CDR3 is TGCAGCGTTGAAGGGCTTAACTATGGCTACACCTTC. It encodes CSVEGLNYGYTF.

The rearrangement links TRBV30 to TRBJ1-4; maybe TRBD1 (6 bases). The CDR3 has 14 residues. V gave up 3 bases and J gave up 5 bases, with 13 bases separating them. Looked up from germline, CDR1 is GTSNPN and CDR2 is SVGIG (reference sequence). CDR3 DNA: TGTGCCTGGAGCCTCGGGGGCAGCAATGAAAAACTGTTTTTT. The encoded protein is CAWSLGGSNEKLFF.

The rearrangement uses TRBV27 and TRBJ1-1; weak D call: TRBD1 (5 bases). Germline loops: CDR1 MNHEY, CDR2 SMNVEV (reference sequence). V was pared by 6 bases and J by 1 base, with 15 bases between. The CDR3 totals 15 residues. CDR3 bases: TGTGCCAGCAGCCACCTGAGGGGTGCGAACACTGAAGCTTTCTTT. Protein: CASSHLRGANTEAFF.

This clonotype was found a few times. The CDR3 loop reads CASSYSGNPNEKLFF. CDR3 sequence (DNA): TGTGCCAGCAGTTACTCGGGGAACCCTAATGAAAAACTGTTTTTT. The V call is TRBV6-5, the J call TRBJ1-4, with D uncertain. This CDR3 contains 15 residues. CDR1 MNHEY and CDR2 SVGAGI come from the germline V gene. V gave up 0 bases and J gave up 3 bases, with 8 bases separating them.

The sample holds a few counts of this clonotype. The chain combines TRBV9 with TRBJ2-7, with 10 positions matching TRBD2. The trim removed 3 bases at V and 1 base at J, leaving 19 bases unmatched. CDR3 length equals 20 residues. Per the germline V gene, CDR1 is SGDLS and CDR2 is YYNGEE. CDR3 in DNA: TGTGCCAGCAGCGCAAGGGGTGCTAGCGGGAGTCCCAAAGAATCCTACGAGCAGTACTTC. Its protein is CASSARGASGSPKESYEQYF.

V and J are TRBV19 and TRBJ1-1; 7 bases are a match to TRBD1. Germline V gives CDR1 LNHDA, CDR2 SQIVND (reference sequence). V was clipped by 6 bases and J by 6 bases; unmatched bases: 25. The CDR3 is 19 residues long. Written as DNA, the CDR3 is TGTGCCAGTAGATCCAGGGGAAACAGGGGAAGCCCGAGCAACGCTGAAGCTTTCTTT. Translated, it gives CASRSRGNRGSPSNAEAFF.

A few counts support this clonotype. The V gene is TRBV4-2, the J gene TRBJ1-5; D remains ambiguous. The V gene lost 0 bases and the J gene lost 2 bases, with 8 bases spanning the gap. Germline V gene data show CDR1 as LGHNA and CDR2 as YNFKEQ. CDR3 length: 15 residues. The CDR3 DNA reads as TGTGCCAGCAGCCAAGATCACGGTGGCAATCAGCCCCAGCATTTT. This gives the protein CASSQDHGGNQPQHF.

This clonotype was detected ten times or more. The chain is built from TRBV11-1 and TRBJ2-7; D is uncertain. CDR3 size: 13 residues. Trimming cost V 6 bases and J 3 bases, with 12 bases left between them. Germline CDR1 reads SGHAT; CDR2 reads FQDESV (reference sequence). The CDR3 reads CASSLLIDYEQYF. In DNA form, the CDR3 reads TGTGCCAGCAGTCTACTCATTGACTACGAGCAGTACTTC.

The chain joins TRBV25-1 to TRBJ2-1; 9 bases align to TRBD1. The V and J ends lost 3 bases and 8 bases, in that order; junction bases with no gene match: 5. The CDR3 extends over 14 amino acids. CDR1 and CDR2 (germline): MGHDK, SYGVNS. The CDR3 nucleotides are TGTGCCAGCAGTGACATACAGGGGGCCCATGAGCAGTTCTTC. Protein product: CASSDIQGAHEQFF. Together with reference TRBV25-1 and TRBJ2-1, the CDR3 gives the full variable domain: EADIYQTPRYLVIGTGKKITLECSQTMGHDKMYWYQQDPGMELHLIHYSYGVNSTEKGDLSSESTVSRIRTEHFPLTLESARPSHTSQYLCASSDIQGAHEQFFGPGTRLTVL.